This TCR beta chain was retrieved from a study of blood T cell repertoires in COVID-19 (dated by TCRdb to 2020 to 2021). A note on the overall study: The collaborator samples originated in the United States, Italy and Spain and spanned the acute and convalescent phases of COVID-19. The dataset comprised deeply sampled blood TCRbeta repertoires from subjects exposed to, actively infected with, or recovered from COVID-19. A de-identified subject ID, COVID-19 status, age in years and sex were almost always included in the sample metadata. A freely available public database, intended as a resource for researchers studying the immune response to SARS-CoV-2, is where the repertoires were released. Where available, HLA class I and class II types were obtained from metadata supplied by the sample provider rather than from assay-based typing. Samples came from the ongoing ImmuneRACE study (first 160 participants) plus 1,254 subjects from 6 global collaborators. The material from the prospective study consisted of cDNA or gDNA derived from T cells, B-cell-depleted T cells, or PBMCs.

Another Seattle source contributed samples from volunteer blood donors who had recovered from COVID-19. Whole blood was collected in K2EDTA tubes by collaborating institutions according to the institutions' own protocols. For TCRbeta analysis, collaborators shipped samples as frozen whole blood, isolated PBMCs, or DNA extracted from either of those sample types. On the study overall, not on this receptor specifically: Clinical and demographic metadata were provided uncurated, with the amount varying by source and participant.

Concerning this clone: There is no known antigen for this receptor. No much larger clonotype is one base removed from it; base qualities were not supplied.

TCRbeta CDR3 regions were amplified from genomic DNA by means of the immunoSEQ Assay, a bias-controlled multiplex PCR. In the source study's methods: Nucleated cell counts per sample were estimated from amplification of reference gene primers within the assay. To quantify the absolute abundance of each unique TCRbeta CDR3 rearrangement, sequence reads were collapsed and filtered. For each sample, productive Simpson clonality was calculated by taking the square root of Simpson's diversity index across productive rearrangements. Drawn from immuneACCESS, this table holds only the in-frame rearrangements with V and J called that TCRdb kept. Clones are partly lost; checked studies trace under half to an unresolved V gene and leave the rest unexplained. The DNA was the basis for D and trimming; V, J and clone size are from that table. The sample yields under 300,000 clones; 75% to 90% were counted once. The ten most abundant clones make up 4.6% of the sample.

Measured from the cysteine to the phenylalanine, the CDR3 is 17 residues long. The CDR3 DNA has 51 bases and is translated from base 1. CDR1 and CDR2 were assigned from the germline V gene (reference sequence) as LNHNV and YYDKDF. Trimming removed 2 bases from V and 6 bases from J, leaving 20 bases between the germline ends. The receptor chain draws on TRBV15 and TRBJ1-5, and TRBD1 may be the D gene, going by 6 matching bases. Specimen: peripheral blood. The receptor's source is a man aged 55 to 70 who had recovered from COVID-19. Read as DNA, the sequence is TGTGCCACCAGCAGACCTCGGGCCGGGGGGCTGGGTCAGCCCCAGCATTTT. It translates as CATSRPRAGGLGQPQHF.